This T cell receptor (beta chain) derives from a study of T-cell memory formation after mild COVID-19. Study-level background: Among the donors, TCR clusters were largely specific to each donor.

CDR1 and CDR2 (germline): MNHEY, SVGAGI. This CDR3 is built from 13 residues. V lost 6 bases and J 8 bases, leaving 16 bases between the germline ends. TCR alpha and TCR beta cDNA libraries carrying sample barcodes and UMIs were produced by 5'RACE using constant-segment primers. One entry per CDR3 protein results from TCRdb running MiXCR on the 5' RACE reads. Among 90,000 to 130,000 distinct CDR3 sequences, over 15% were seen once, and the ten largest hold around 5.5%. J is TRBJ1-2 and V is TRBV6-5; D perhaps matches TRBD1 (5 bases). What was sequenced was PBMCs or a T cell subset sorted from them (not recorded which). This sequence originates from a man aged 18 to 29 who had mild COVID-19 (a few samples of this study predate the infection). Cell type and time point are not known. The CDR3 loop reads CASRRGGAGGYTF. In DNA form, the CDR3 reads TGTGCCAGCAGACGGGGGGGTGCTGGGGGCTACACCTTC.